These T cell receptor beta chains were read from a single sample in a study of T cell responses to AZD1222 COVID-19 vaccine. Libraries were prepared by immunoSEQ multiplex PCR; TCRdb keeps only in-frame clonotypes and omits some of them. Counted here are approximately 92,000 clones, around 84% occurring once; the ten biggest clones make up roughly a tenth. The sequencing used peripheral blood, collected on day 0 of AZD1222 vaccination. The receptors originated from an adult in good health. Both conserved end residues are trimmed from each CDR3. Size tells how often a clone was seen (once, few, many) or the class of an expanded clone, and some rows leave it out.

J gene: TRBJ1-6
CDR3 length: 13
clone size: few
V gene: TRBV3-1/TRBV3-2
CDR3 protein: ASSLQDRDSPPLH

J gene: TRBJ2-1
CDR3 length: 14
clone size: NA
V gene: TRBV19
CDR3 protein: ASTRGTGVFANEQF

J gene: TRBJ2-7
CDR3 length: 11
clone size: NA
V gene: TRBV11-2
CDR3 protein: ASSSAGGYEQY

J gene: TRBJ1-1
CDR3 length: 11
clone size: few
V gene: TRBV30
CDR3 protein: AWASQGATEAF

J gene: TRBJ1-2
CDR3 length: 15
clone size: NA
V gene: TRBV5-1
CDR3 protein: ASSAPSDRRTNYGYT

J gene: TRBJ2-7
CDR3 length: 16
clone size: NA
V gene: TRBV7-2
CDR3 protein: ASSLALPQGAGAYEQY

J gene: TRBJ2-3
CDR3 length: 14
clone size: NA
V gene: TRBV18
CDR3 protein: ASSRNGARTTDTQY

J gene: TRBJ2-2
CDR3 length: 15
clone size: NA
V gene: TRBV18
CDR3 protein: ASSPFFLAGSRRELF

J gene: TRBJ1-4
CDR3 length: 16
clone size: NA
V gene: TRBV11-2
CDR3 protein: ASSFHGRRDATNEKLF

J gene: TRBJ2-2
CDR3 length: 12
clone size: NA
V gene: TRBV24-1
CDR3 protein: ATQGNTNTGELF

J gene: TRBJ1-2
CDR3 length: 9
clone size: NA
V gene: TRBV7-2
CDR3 protein: ASSFGDGYT

J gene: TRBJ2-2
CDR3 length: 10
clone size: few
V gene: TRBV6-4
CDR3 protein: ASRPNTGELF

J gene: TRBJ1-2
CDR3 length: 13
clone size: NA
V gene: TRBV10-3
CDR3 protein: AISQLTREKYGYT

J gene: TRBJ2-5
CDR3 length: 13
clone size: NA
V gene: TRBV7-9
CDR3 protein: ASSESWDRGETQY

J gene: TRBJ2-4
CDR3 length: 12
clone size: NA
V gene: TRBV5-8
CDR3 protein: ASIRPGDKNIQY

J gene: TRBJ2-7
CDR3 length: 11
clone size: NA
V gene: TRBV12-3/TRBV12-4
CDR3 protein: ASSLSVIYEQY

J gene: TRBJ2-2
CDR3 length: 14
clone size: NA
V gene: TRBV3-1/TRBV3-2
CDR3 protein: ASSQDRTSWSGELF

J gene: TRBJ1-3
CDR3 length: 12
clone size: once
V gene: TRBV6-5
CDR3 protein: ASSSTGDGSTIY

J gene: TRBJ2-1
CDR3 length: 13
clone size: NA
V gene: TRBV5-4
CDR3 protein: ASSLVSGGVNEQF

J gene: TRBJ2-1
CDR3 length: 14
clone size: NA
V gene: TRBV6-1
CDR3 protein: ASSGDGTSAYNEQF

J gene: TRBJ2-1
CDR3 length: 14
clone size: NA
V gene: TRBV7-2
CDR3 protein: ASSLWASGGYNEQF

J gene: TRBJ1-6
CDR3 length: 15
clone size: NA
V gene: TRBV6-1
CDR3 protein: ASSAEVGSSYNSPLH

J gene: TRBJ2-3
CDR3 length: 16
clone size: NA
V gene: TRBV9
CDR3 protein: ASSVDHGEGPSTDTQY

J gene: TRBJ1-2
CDR3 length: 10
clone size: NA
V gene: TRBV28
CDR3 protein: ASSLGSIGYT

J gene: TRBJ2-7
CDR3 length: 9
clone size: NA
V gene: TRBV29-1
CDR3 protein: SVVGGYEQY

J gene: TRBJ2-3
CDR3 length: 16
clone size: NA
V gene: TRBV7-9
CDR3 protein: ASSLADSGRDSTDTQY

J gene: TRBJ2-5
CDR3 length: 12
clone size: NA
V gene: TRBV7-7
CDR3 protein: ASSLAGGRETQY

J gene: TRBJ2-7
CDR3 length: 12
clone size: NA
V gene: TRBV5-1
CDR3 protein: ASSIRQGPYEQY

J gene: TRBJ2-3
CDR3 length: 12
clone size: NA
V gene: TRBV5-4
CDR3 protein: ASSLESNTDTQY

J gene: TRBJ2-1
CDR3 length: 12
clone size: NA
V gene: TRBV6-5
CDR3 protein: ASRDTGGGNEQF

J gene: TRBJ2-3
CDR3 length: 14
clone size: NA
V gene: TRBV7-6
CDR3 protein: ASSLALGGQTDTQY

J gene: TRBJ1-1
CDR3 length: 11
clone size: NA
V gene: TRBV19
CDR3 protein: ASSDGQNTEAF

J gene: TRBJ2-3
CDR3 length: 12
clone size: few
V gene: TRBV12-5
CDR3 protein: ASGPSTGSGTQY

J gene: TRBJ2-3
CDR3 length: 11
clone size: once
V gene: TRBV14
CDR3 protein: ASSQVLRDTQY

J gene: TRBJ1-1
CDR3 length: 15
clone size: once
V gene: TRBV7-2
CDR3 protein: ASSLAGTGGMNTEAF

J gene: TRBJ1-1
CDR3 length: 12
clone size: NA
V gene: TRBV7-6
CDR3 protein: ASSLALGDTEAF

J gene: TRBJ2-1
CDR3 length: 14
clone size: NA
V gene: TRBV3-1/TRBV3-2
CDR3 protein: ASSRGDMDIHNEQF

J gene: TRBJ1-4
CDR3 length: 13
clone size: few
V gene: TRBV6-5
CDR3 protein: ASSPMVTGIEKLF

J gene: TRBJ2-2
CDR3 length: 14
clone size: NA
V gene: TRBV7-2
CDR3 protein: ASSLARGTARGELF

J gene: TRBJ2-2
CDR3 length: 16
clone size: NA
V gene: TRBV2
CDR3 protein: ASSEGLGLASNTGELF

J gene: TRBJ2-1
CDR3 length: 14
clone size: once
V gene: TRBV5-1
CDR3 protein: ASGSGQGVVRDEQF

J gene: TRBJ1-1
CDR3 length: 15
clone size: NA
V gene: TRBV3-1/TRBV3-2
CDR3 protein: ASSRNLGQGRNTEAF

J gene: TRBJ2-7
CDR3 length: 15
clone size: NA
V gene: TRBV7-2
CDR3 protein: ASSLRELDSSSYEQY

J gene: TRBJ1-6
CDR3 length: 11
clone size: NA
V gene: TRBV30
CDR3 protein: ASGSSYNSPLH

J gene: TRBJ2-7
CDR3 length: 14
clone size: NA
V gene: TRBV2
CDR3 protein: ASSEALGLAGDEQY

J gene: TRBJ2-5
CDR3 length: 12
clone size: few
V gene: TRBV4-1
CDR3 protein: ASSQEGAGETQY

J gene: TRBJ2-6
CDR3 length: 13
clone size: NA
V gene: TRBV5-1
CDR3 protein: ASSLRSSGANVLT

J gene: TRBJ1-1
CDR3 length: 12
clone size: NA
V gene: TRBV10-3
CDR3 protein: AITRDRMNTEAF

J gene: TRBJ1-5
CDR3 length: 13
clone size: NA
V gene: TRBV6-5
CDR3 protein: ASRYDRAINQPQH

J gene: TRBJ1-5
CDR3 length: 12
clone size: NA
V gene: TRBV7-5
CDR3 protein: VRSLVRGNQAQH

J gene: TRBJ1-2
CDR3 length: 11
clone size: NA
V gene: TRBV14
CDR3 protein: ASWGPSPYGYT

J gene: TRBJ2-1
CDR3 length: 14
clone size: NA
V gene: TRBV5-1
CDR3 protein: ASSLVGSGSYNEQF

J gene: TRBJ1-3
CDR3 length: 13
clone size: NA
V gene: TRBV3-1/TRBV3-2
CDR3 protein: ASSPGAFSGNTIY

J gene: TRBJ1-4
CDR3 length: 13
clone size: NA
V gene: TRBV6-5
CDR3 protein: ASSPQRTLNEKLF

J gene: TRBJ2-6
CDR3 length: 15
clone size: NA
V gene: TRBV6-6
CDR3 protein: ASSRDRAYSGANVLT

J gene: TRBJ1-6
CDR3 length: 13
clone size: NA
V gene: TRBV4-2
CDR3 protein: ASSLLETGRSPLH